The 8 T cell receptor beta chains presented below share a single source sample, sequenced in a study of blood T cell repertoires in COVID-19. This table comes from immunoSEQ multiplex PCR, and its TCRdb copy is limited to in-frame clones, with some not included. The profile shows roughly 69,000 clones, roughly 80% of them singletons. Sequenced sample: peripheral blood. These receptors all stem from a human donor in a cohort sampled during active COVID-19.

This rearrangement joins TRBV2 to TRBJ1-1; 9 bases line up with TRBD1. This CDR3 is built from 15 residues. Germline-derived CDR1 and CDR2 are SNHLY and FYNNEI. The J segment lost 1 base and the V segment lost 6 bases, leaving 6 bases of the junction unmatched. The CDR3 here is CASSLEQGANTEAFF. The CDR3 DNA is TGTGCCAGCAGCTTAGAACAGGGGGCGAACACTGAAGCTTTCTTT.

The J gene is TRBJ2-1, the V gene TRBV7-2, with D perhaps matching TRBD1 (6 bases). The CDR3 contains 19 residues. CDR1 and CDR2 from the germline V gene are SGHTA and FQGNSA. V was clipped by 2 bases and J by 5 bases, with 25 bases between them. The CDR3 DNA reads TGTGCCAGCAGCTTATTCCTATCTGGGGGCCGTCTAAACAACAATGAGCAGTTCTTC. Its protein product is CASSLFLSGGRLNNNEQFF.

The rearrangement uses TRBV6-5 and TRBJ1-3; D is perhaps TRBD1 (5 bases). Looked up from germline, CDR1 is MNHEY and CDR2 is SVGAGI. V lost 6 bases and J 4 bases, leaving 13 bases between the germline ends. The CDR3 covers 14 residues. The CDR3 spells CASRPREAGNTIYF. The CDR3 nucleotides are TGTGCCAGCAGACCCAGGGAAGCAGGAAACACCATATATTTT.

The chain joins TRBV4-3 to TRBJ2-7; D not resolved. The length of the CDR3 is 14 residues. Germline values: CDR1 LGHNA, CDR2 YSLEER. V was cut by 0 bases and J by 0 bases, with 6 bases left in between. For the CDR3, the DNA is TGCGCCAGCAGCCAAGATGGCGGCTCCTACGAGCAGTACTTC. This codes for CASSQDGGSYEQYF.

The rearrangement joins TRBV20-1 to TRBJ2-3; 10 bases align to TRBD1. Germline-derived CDR1 and CDR2 are DFQATT and SNEGSKA (reference sequence). With 3 bases clipped from V and 7 bases from J, the junction kept 7 bases outside the gene matches. CDR3 length: 14 amino acids. CDR3 coding DNA: TGCAGTGCTAGTAACGGACAGGGGGTCCATACGCAGTATTTT. Protein product: CSASNGQGVHTQYF.

The V call is TRBV7-6, the J call TRBJ2-7, with D perhaps TRBD1 (7 bases). V lost 3 bases and J 2 bases, leaving 11 bases between the germline ends. The germline V gene has CDR1 SGHVS and CDR2 FNYEAQ. There are 14 residues in the CDR3. As DNA, the CDR3 is TGTGCCAGCAGCTTGCAGGGGGGAACCTACGAGCAGTACTTC. Protein sequence: CASSLQGGTYEQYF.

The chain links TRBV2 to TRBJ1-5; D is possibly TRBD1 (6 bases). The ends were cut back, 5 bases at V and 11 bases at J, with 19 bases in the middle. Germline-derived CDR1 and CDR2 are SNHLY and FYNNEI. CDR3 length: 14 amino acids. The CDR3 coding sequence is TGTGCCAGCAGTCCAGAACAGGGTGGGGCGACCCAGCATTTT. This gives the protein CASSPEQGGATQHF.

The chain combines TRBV24-1 with TRBJ2-7; D might be TRBD1 (6 bases). The germline V and J ends were trimmed by 10 bases and 6 bases, with 15 bases remaining between them. The CDR3 runs 12 residues. Germline CDR1 reads KGHDR; CDR2 reads SFDVKD. The CDR3 here is CATSERGFEQYF. The DNA of the CDR3 is TGTGCCACTTCCGAAAGGGGGTTCGAGCAGTACTTC.